These T cell receptor beta chains were read from a single sample in a study of blood T cell repertoires in COVID-19. This table comes from immunoSEQ multiplex PCR, and its TCRdb copy is limited to in-frame clones, with some not included. There are about 210,000 clones in the sample; roughly 86% occur only once, and more than 10% lies in the top ten. Sequences were obtained from peripheral blood. Receptors were obtained from a woman aged 40 to 50 with acute or convalescent COVID-19. Both conserved end residues are part of each CDR3. D genes are given only for firm matches. Clone sizes are given selectively: once, few, many, or a class where the clone is expanded.

TRBJ2-4,few,TRBV6-5,-,CASSQKGDLAAYF,TGTGCCAGTTCCCAGAAGGGGGATCTCGCGGCTTACTTC
TRBJ2-3,-,TRBV11-1,TRBD2,CASSFGTSGPTDTQYF,TGTGCCAGCAGCTTTGGGACTAGCGGCCCCACAGATACGCAGTATTTT
TRBJ2-1,-,TRBV7-3,-,CASSPHRGTGNEQFF,TGTGCCAGCAGCCCGCATCGGGGGACGGGCAATGAGCAGTTCTTC
TRBJ1-5,-,TRBV10-3,-,CATSGRGDTSNQPQHF,TGTGCCACCAGTGGCAGGGGCGATACAAGCAATCAGCCCCAGCATTTT
TRBJ2-2,-,TRBV21-1,-,CASRAAGQMNTGELFF,TGTGCCAGCAGAGCTGCTGGGCAAATGAACACCGGGGAGCTGTTTTTT
TRBJ2-3,-,TRBV5-1,-,CASSPSAGSTDTQYF,TGCGCCAGCAGCCCTAGCGCAGGGAGCACAGATACGCAGTATTTT
TRBJ2-3,few,TRBV5-1,-,CASGLLSAANTQYF,TGCGCCAGCGGGCTACTCTCGGCAGCAAATACGCAGTATTTT
TRBJ1-5,few,TRBV19,TRBD1,CASSVGRGPPNQPQHF,TGTGCCAGTAGTGTTGGCAGGGGGCCCCCCAATCAGCCCCAGCATTTT
TRBJ1-2,-,TRBV27,-,CASSPGTPERYGYTF,TGTGCCAGCAGTCCCGGGACACCGGAGCGATATGGCTACACCTTC
TRBJ1-1,few,TRBV9,-,CASSVDSRRDTEAFF,TGTGCCAGCAGCGTAGACAGTCGTCGGGATACTGAAGCTTTCTTT
TRBJ1-2,-,TRBV2,-,CASGAKGGTFGYTF,TGTGCCAGCGGGGCTAAAGGTGGGACTTTTGGCTACACCTTC
TRBJ2-7,-,TRBV4-1,-,CASTQKELGAYEQYF,TGCGCCAGCACCCAAAAAGAACTGGGGGCTTACGAGCAGTACTTC
TRBJ1-2,-,TRBV3-1/TRBV3-2,TRBD1,CASSPDRDYGYTF,TGTGCCAGCAGCCCCGACAGGGACTATGGCTACACCTTC
TRBJ1-4,-,TRBV7-9,-,CASSLGGETNEKLFF,TGTGCCAGCAGCCTAGGGGGGGAAACTAATGAAAAACTGTTTTTT
TRBJ2-7,-,TRBV27,TRBD1,CASSLLGQGSEQYF,TGTGCCAGCAGTTTATTAGGACAGGGGTCCGAGCAGTACTTC
TRBJ2-2,-,TRBV5-1,-,CASSLAKYDTGELFF,TGCGCCAGCAGCTTGGCTAAGTACGACACCGGGGAGCTGTTTTTT
TRBJ1-1,-,TRBV6-2/TRBV6-3,-,CASSHQRTEAFF,TGTGCCAGCAGCCACCAGAGGACTGAAGCTTTCTTT
TRBJ1-1,-,TRBV7-3,-,CASSLIRQFNTEAFF,TGTGCCAGCAGCCTAATTCGACAGTTCAACACTGAAGCTTTCTTT
TRBJ2-1,-,TRBV6-5,TRBD1,CASRVGQGEGEQFF,TGTGCCAGCAGGGTGGGACAGGGGGAGGGGGAGCAGTTCTTC
TRBJ2-1,-,TRBV9,-,CASSVGPRKEDEQFF,TGTGCCAGCAGCGTAGGGCCAAGGAAAGAGGATGAGCAGTTCTTC
TRBJ2-7,-,TRBV6-5,-,CASTRAGEQYF,TGTGCCAGCACTCGGGCGGGCGAGCAGTACTTC
TRBJ1-5,-,TRBV4-1,-,CASSQDQFGDPSNQPQHF,TGCGCCAGCAGCCAAGATCAGTTTGGAGATCCTAGCAATCAGCCCCAGCATTTT
TRBJ1-3,-,TRBV18,-,CASSPQGLGNTIYF,TGTGCCAGCTCACCCCAGGGGCTTGGAAACACCATATATTTT
TRBJ1-6,-,TRBV5-1,TRBD1,CASSRPTGGAVNDSPLHF,TGCGCCAGCAGCCGGCCAACAGGGGGCGCGGTGAACGATTCACCCCTCCACTTT
TRBJ1-5,-,TRBV20-1,TRBD1,CSASRDSLNQPQHF,TGCAGTGCTAGTAGGGACAGCCTCAATCAGCCCCAGCATTTT
TRBJ2-7,-,TRBV7-8,TRBD1,CASSSARTGTHEQYF,TGTGCCAGCAGCTCCGCACGGACAGGTACCCACGAGCAGTACTTC
TRBJ1-2,-,TRBV7-8,-,CASSGQGYYGYTF,TGTGCCAGCAGCGGGCAGGGGTACTATGGCTACACCTTC
TRBJ2-2,-,TRBV19,-,CASSLAGELFF,TGTGCCAGTAGCCTAGCCGGGGAGCTGTTTTTT
TRBJ1-5,once,TRBV4-3,-,CASSPSRQYNQPQHF,TGCGCCAGCAGCCCCTCGAGACAGTACAATCAGCCCCAGCATTTT